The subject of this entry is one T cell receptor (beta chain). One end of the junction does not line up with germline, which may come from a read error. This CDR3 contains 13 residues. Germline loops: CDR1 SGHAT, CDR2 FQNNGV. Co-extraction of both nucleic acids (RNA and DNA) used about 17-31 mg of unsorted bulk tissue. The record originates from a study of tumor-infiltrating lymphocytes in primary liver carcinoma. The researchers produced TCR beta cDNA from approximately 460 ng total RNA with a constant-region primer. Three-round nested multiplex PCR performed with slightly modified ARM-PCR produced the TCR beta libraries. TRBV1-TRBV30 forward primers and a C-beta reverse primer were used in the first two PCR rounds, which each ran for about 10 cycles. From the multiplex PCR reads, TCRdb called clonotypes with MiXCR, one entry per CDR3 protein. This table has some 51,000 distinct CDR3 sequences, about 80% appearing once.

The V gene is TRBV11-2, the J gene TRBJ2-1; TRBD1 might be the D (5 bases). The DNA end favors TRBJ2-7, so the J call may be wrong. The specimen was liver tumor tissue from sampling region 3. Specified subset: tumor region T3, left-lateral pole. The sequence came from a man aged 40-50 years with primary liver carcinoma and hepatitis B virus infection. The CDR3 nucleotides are TGTACCAGCAGCCCAAGGGGCCGGCCCGAGCAGTACTTC. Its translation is CTSSPRGRPEQYF.